This passage covers 2 T cell receptor beta chains from one sample sequenced in a study of early T cells in non-severe SARS-CoV-2 infection. TCRdb reanalysed the 5' RACE reads using MiXCR and keeps one entry per CDR3 protein. The sample has around 53,000 distinct CDR3 sequences; 7.7% are singletons. Sequenced material: whole blood. The receptors were gathered from an adult who was a healthcare worker with PCR-confirmed SARS-CoV-2 infection or an uninfected control (not recorded which).

This clonotype appeared many times. This rearrangement joins TRBV20-1 to TRBJ2-7; D might be TRBD1 (5 bases). Trimming shortened V by 1 base and J by 4 bases, and 11 bases separated the two germline ends. CDR3 length equals 13 residues. Germline CDR1 DFQATT, CDR2 SNEGSKA (reference sequence). The CDR3, as DNA: TGCAGTGCTAGAGCAGGGATTATGTACGAGCAGTACTTC. Its protein is CSARAGIMYEQYF.

Many counts were recorded for this clonotype. This chain's CDR3 is CASREDTGELFF. CDR3 nucleotides: TGTGCCAGCAGAGAGGACACCGGGGAGCTGTTTTTT. The gene calls are TRBV7-8 and TRBJ2-2; no definite D call. The CDR3 covers 12 residues. CDR1 and CDR2 (germline): SGHVS, FQNEAQ. V gave up 6 bases and J gave up 3 bases, with 5 bases separating them.